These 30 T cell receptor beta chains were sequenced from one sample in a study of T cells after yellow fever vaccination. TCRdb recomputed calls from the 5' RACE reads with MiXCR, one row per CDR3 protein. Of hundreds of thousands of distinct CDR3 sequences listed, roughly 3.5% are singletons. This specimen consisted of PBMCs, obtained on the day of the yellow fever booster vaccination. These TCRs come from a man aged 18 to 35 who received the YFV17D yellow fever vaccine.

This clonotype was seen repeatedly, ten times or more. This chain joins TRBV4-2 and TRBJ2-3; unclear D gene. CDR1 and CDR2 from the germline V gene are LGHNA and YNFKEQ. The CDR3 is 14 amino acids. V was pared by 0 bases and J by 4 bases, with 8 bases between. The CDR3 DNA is TGTGCCAGCAGCCAAGAGGGTAGCCCAGATACGCAGTATTTT. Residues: CASSQEGSPDTQYF.

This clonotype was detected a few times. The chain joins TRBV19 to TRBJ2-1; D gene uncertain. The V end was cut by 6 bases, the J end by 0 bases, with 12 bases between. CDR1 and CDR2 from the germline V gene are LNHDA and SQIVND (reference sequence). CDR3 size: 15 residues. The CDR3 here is CASREAHISYNEQFF. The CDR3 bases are TGTGCCAGTAGAGAGGCTCATATCTCCTACAATGAGCAGTTCTTC. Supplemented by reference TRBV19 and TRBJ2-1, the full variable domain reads DGGITQSPKYLFRKEGQNVTLSCEQNLNHDAMYWYRQDPGQGLRLIYYSQIVNDFQKGDIAEGYSVSREKKESFPLTVTSAQKNPTAFYLCASREAHISYNEQFFGPGTRLTVL.

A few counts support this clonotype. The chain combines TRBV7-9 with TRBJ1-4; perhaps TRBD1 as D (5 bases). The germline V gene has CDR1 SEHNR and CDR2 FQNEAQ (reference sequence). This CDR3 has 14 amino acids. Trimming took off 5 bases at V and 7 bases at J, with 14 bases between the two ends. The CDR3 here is CASSPGRGGEKLFF. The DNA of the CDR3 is TGTGCCAGCAGCCCAGGAAGGGGTGGTGAAAAACTGTTTTTT.

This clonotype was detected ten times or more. CDR3 nucleotide sequence: TGTGCCAGCAGCGTAGGGAGGGTCGACTATGGCTACACCTTC. Translating it yields CASSVGRVDYGYTF. This chain uses TRBV9 with TRBJ1-2; the D is unclear. Germline CDR1 SGDLS, CDR2 YYNGEE. The CDR3 is 14 residues long. Trimming took 0 bases from V and 3 from J, leaving 9 bases between them.

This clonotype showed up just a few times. The CDR3 DNA is TGCAGTGCTAGAGAGGGGTACTTTATAATGAACACTGAAGCTTTCTTT. The encoded protein is CSAREGYFIMNTEAFF. The chain has TRBV20-1 and TRBJ1-1; no reliable D call. The CDR3 runs to 16 residues. V shed 0 bases and J shed 0 bases, with 14 bases lying between them. CDR1 is DFQATT and CDR2 is SNEGSKA in the germline V gene (reference sequence).

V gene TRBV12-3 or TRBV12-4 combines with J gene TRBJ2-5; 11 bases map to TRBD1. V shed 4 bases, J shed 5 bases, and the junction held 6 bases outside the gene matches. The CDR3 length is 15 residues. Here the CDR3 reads CASSSGQGAWETQYF. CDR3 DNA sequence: TGTGCCAGCAGTTCCGGACAGGGGGCTTGGGAGACCCAGTACTTC.

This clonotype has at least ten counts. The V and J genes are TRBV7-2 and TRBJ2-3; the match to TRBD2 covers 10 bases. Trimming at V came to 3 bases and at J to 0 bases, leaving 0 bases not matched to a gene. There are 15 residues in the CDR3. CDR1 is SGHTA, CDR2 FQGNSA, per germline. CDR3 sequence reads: CASSFSGGSTDTQYF. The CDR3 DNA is TGTGCCAGCAGCTTTAGCGGGGGGAGCACAGATACGCAGTATTTT.

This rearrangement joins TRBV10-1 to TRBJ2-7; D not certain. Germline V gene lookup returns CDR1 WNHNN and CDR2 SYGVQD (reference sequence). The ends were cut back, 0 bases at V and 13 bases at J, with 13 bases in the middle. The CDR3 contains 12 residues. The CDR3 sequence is CASSESEAGIYF. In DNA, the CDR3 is TGCGCCAGCAGTGAGTCGGAAGCAGGAATATACTTC.

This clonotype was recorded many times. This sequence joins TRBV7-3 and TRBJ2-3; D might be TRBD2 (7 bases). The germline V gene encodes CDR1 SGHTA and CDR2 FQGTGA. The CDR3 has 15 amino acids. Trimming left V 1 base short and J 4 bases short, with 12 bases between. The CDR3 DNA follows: TGTGCCAGCAGCTTAATCGGGGGGCAGGCAGATACGCAGTATTTT. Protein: CASSLIGGQADTQYF.

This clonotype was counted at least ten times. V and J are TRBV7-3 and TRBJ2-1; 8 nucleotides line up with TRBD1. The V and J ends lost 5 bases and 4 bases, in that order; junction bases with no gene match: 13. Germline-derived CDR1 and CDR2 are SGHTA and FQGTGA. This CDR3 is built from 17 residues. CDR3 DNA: TGTGCCAGCAGCCCCCTCGGGCCAGGGGGCGGTTACAATGAGCAGTTCTTC. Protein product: CASSPLGPGGGYNEQFF. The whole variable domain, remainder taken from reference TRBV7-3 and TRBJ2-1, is GAGVSQTPSNKVTEKGKYVELRCDPISGHTALYWYRQSLGQGPEFLIYFQGTGAADDSGLPNDRFFAVRPEGSVSTLKIQRTERGDSAVYLCASSPLGPGGGYNEQFFGPGTRLTVL.

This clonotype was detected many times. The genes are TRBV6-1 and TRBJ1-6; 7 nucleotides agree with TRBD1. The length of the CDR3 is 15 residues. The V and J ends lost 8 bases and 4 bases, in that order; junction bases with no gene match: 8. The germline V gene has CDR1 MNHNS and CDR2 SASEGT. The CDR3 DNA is TGTGCCAGCTGCCAGGGGGGAACTTATAATTCACCCCTCCACTTT. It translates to CASCQGGTYNSPLHF.

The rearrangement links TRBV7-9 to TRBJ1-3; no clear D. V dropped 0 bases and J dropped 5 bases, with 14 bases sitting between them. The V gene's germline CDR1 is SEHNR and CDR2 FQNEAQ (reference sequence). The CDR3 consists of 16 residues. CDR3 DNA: TGTGCCAGCAGCTTAGCGGGTTCGTCCGGTAGAAACACCATATATTTT. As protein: CASSLAGSSGRNTIYF.

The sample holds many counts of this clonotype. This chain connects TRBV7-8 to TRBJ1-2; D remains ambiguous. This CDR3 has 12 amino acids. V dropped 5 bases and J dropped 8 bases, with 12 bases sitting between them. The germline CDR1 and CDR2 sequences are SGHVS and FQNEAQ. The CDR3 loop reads CASSTLGFGYTF. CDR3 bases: TGTGCCAGCAGCACTCTTGGGTTCGGCTACACCTTC.

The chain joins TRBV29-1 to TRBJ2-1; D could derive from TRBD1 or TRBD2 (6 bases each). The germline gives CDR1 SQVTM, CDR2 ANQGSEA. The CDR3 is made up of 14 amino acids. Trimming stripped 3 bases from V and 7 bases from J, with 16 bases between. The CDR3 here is CSVDMGGRKNEQFF. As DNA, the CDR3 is TGCAGCGTTGATATGGGGGGCAGGAAAAATGAGCAGTTCTTC.

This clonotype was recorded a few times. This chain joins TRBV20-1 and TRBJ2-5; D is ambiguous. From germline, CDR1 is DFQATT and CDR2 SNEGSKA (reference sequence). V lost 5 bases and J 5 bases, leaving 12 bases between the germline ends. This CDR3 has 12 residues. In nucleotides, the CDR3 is TGCAGTGCTTCAGACTCTAGGGAGACCCAGTACTTC. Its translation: CSASDSRETQYF.

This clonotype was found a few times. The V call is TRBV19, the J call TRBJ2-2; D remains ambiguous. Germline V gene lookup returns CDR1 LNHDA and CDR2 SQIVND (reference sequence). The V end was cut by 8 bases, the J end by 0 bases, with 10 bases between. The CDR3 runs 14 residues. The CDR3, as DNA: TGTGCCAGTGCTGTTCGTCCGAACACCGGGGAGCTGTTTTTT. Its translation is CASAVRPNTGELFF. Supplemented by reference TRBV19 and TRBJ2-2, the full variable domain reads DGGITQSPKYLFRKEGQNVTLSCEQNLNHDAMYWYRQDPGQGLRLIYYSQIVNDFQKGDIAEGYSVSREKKESFPLTVTSAQKNPTAFYLCASAVRPNTGELFFGEGSRLTVL.

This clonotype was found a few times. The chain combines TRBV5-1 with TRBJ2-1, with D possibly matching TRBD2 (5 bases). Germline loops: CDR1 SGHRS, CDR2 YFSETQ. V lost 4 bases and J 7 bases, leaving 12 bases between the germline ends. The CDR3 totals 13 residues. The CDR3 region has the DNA TGCGCCAGCAGCCCGGATCCGGGAAATGAGCAGTTCTTC. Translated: CASSPDPGNEQFF.

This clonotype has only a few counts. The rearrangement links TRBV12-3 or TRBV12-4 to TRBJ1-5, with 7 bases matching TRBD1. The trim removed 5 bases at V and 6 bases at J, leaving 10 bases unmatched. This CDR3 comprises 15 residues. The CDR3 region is CASSPPGQLSQPQHF. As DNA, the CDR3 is TGTGCCAGCAGTCCCCCGGGACAGTTGTCTCAGCCCCAGCATTTT.

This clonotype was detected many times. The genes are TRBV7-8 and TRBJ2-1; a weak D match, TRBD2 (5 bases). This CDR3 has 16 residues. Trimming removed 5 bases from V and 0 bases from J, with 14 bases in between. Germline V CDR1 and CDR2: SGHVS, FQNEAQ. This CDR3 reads CASSGLDSSSYNEQFF. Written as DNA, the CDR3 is TGTGCCAGCAGCGGGCTGGACTCAAGCTCCTACAATGAGCAGTTCTTC.

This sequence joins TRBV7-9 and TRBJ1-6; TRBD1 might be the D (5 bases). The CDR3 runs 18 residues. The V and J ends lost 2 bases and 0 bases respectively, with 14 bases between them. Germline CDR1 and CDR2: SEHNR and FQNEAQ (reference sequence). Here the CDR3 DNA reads TGTGCCAGCAGCTTACCCCGGGCAGGGTCCTCCTATAATTCACCCCTCCACTTT. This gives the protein CASSLPRAGSSYNSPLHF.

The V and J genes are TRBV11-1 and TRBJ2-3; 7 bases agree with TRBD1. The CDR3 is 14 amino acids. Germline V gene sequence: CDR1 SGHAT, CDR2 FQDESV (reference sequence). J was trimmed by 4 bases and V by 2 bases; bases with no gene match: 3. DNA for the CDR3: TGTGCCAGCAGCTTAAGTGGGACAGCAGATACGCAGTATTTT. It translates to CASSLSGTADTQYF.

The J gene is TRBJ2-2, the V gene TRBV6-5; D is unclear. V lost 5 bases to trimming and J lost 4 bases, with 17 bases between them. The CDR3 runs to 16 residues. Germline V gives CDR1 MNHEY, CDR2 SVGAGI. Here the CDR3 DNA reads TGTGCCAGCAGTCTCATCGGACGGAAGCGCACCGGGGAGCTGTTTTTT. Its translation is CASSLIGRKRTGELFF.

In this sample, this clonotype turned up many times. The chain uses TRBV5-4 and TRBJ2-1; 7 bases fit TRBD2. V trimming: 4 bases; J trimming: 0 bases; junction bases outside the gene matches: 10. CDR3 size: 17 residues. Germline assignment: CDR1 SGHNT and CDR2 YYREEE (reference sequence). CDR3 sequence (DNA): TGTGCCAGCAGCCCCCCTAGCGGAAAAAGCTCCTACAATGAGCAGTTCTTC. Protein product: CASSPPSGKSSYNEQFF.

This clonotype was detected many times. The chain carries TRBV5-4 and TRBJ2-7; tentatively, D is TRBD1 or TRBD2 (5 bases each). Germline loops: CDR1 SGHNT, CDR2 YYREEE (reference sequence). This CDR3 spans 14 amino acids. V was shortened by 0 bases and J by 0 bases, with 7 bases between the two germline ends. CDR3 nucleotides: TGTGCCAGCAGCTTGGGGGACCGCTCCTACGAGCAGTACTTC. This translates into CASSLGDRSYEQYF. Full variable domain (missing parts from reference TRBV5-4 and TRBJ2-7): ETGVTQSPTHLIKTRGQQVTLRCSSQSGHNTVSWYQQALGQGPQFIFQYYREEENGRGNFPPRFSGLQFPNYSSELNVNALELDDSALYLCASSLGDRSYEQYFGPGTRLTVT.

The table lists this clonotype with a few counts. CDR3 residues: CSARDLELQGVLGYGYTF. CDR3 DNA: TGCAGTGCTAGAGATCTTGAGCTACAGGGGGTACTTGGCTATGGCTACACCTTC. The chain links TRBV20-1 to TRBJ1-2, with TRBD1 identical over 8 bases. CDR3 length: 18 amino acids. V was clipped by 0 bases and J by 4 bases; unmatched bases: 16. CDR1 and CDR2 from the germline V gene are DFQATT and SNEGSKA (reference sequence).

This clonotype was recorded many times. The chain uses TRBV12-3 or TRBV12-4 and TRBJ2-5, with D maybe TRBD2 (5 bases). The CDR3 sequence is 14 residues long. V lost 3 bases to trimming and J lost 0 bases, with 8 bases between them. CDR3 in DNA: TGTGCCAGCAGTTTGGGAGACCACCAAGAGACCCAGTACTTC. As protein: CASSLGDHQETQYF.

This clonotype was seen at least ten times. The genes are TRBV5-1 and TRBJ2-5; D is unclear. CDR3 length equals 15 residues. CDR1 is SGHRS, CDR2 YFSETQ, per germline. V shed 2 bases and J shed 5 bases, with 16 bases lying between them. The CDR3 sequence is CASSLWGRSEETQYF. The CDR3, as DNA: TGCGCCAGCAGCTTATGGGGTCGGAGCGAGGAGACCCAGTACTTC.

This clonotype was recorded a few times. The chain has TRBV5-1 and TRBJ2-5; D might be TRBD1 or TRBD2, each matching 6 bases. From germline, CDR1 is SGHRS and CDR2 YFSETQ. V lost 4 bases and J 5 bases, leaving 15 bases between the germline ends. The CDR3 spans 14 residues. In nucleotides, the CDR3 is TGCGCCAGCAGCCAAGGTCTAGGGGGGGAGACCCAGTACTTC. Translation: CASSQGLGGETQYF.

The CDR3 protein is CASTPTGTGLYGYTF. In DNA form, the CDR3 reads TGTGCCAGCACCCCAACCGGGACAGGGTTATATGGCTACACCTTC. The V gene is TRBV12-3 or TRBV12-4, the J gene TRBJ1-2, with 9 nucleotides matching TRBD1. This CDR3 is 15 amino acids long. The trim removed 7 bases at V and 5 bases at J, leaving 11 bases unmatched.

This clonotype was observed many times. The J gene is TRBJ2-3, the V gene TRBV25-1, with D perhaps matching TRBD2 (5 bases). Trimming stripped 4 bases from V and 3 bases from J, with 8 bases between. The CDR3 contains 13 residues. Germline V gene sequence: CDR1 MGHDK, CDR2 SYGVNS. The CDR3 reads CASSVRETDTQYF. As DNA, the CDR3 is TGTGCCAGCAGTGTCCGGGAAACAGATACGCAGTATTTT.